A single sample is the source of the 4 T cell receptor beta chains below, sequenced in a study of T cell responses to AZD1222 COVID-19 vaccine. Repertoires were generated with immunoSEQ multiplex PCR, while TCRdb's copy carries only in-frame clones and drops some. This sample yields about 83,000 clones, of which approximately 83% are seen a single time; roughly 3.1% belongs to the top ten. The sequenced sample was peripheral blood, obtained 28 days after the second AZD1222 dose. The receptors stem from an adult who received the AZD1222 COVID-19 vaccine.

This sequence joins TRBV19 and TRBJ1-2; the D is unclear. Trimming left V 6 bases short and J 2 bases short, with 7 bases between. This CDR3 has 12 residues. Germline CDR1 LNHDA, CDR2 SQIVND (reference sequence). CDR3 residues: CASRKENYGYTF. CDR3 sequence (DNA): TGTGCCAGTAGGAAAGAAAACTATGGCTACACCTTC.

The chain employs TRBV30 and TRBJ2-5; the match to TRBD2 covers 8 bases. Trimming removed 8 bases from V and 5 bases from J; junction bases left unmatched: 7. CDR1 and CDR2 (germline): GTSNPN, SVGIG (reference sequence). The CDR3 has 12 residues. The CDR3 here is CATSGLGETQYF. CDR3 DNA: TGTGCCACTAGCGGCCTCGGGGAGACCCAGTACTTC. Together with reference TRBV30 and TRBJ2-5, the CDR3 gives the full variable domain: SQTIHQWPATLVQPVGSPLSLECTVEGTSNPNLYWYRQAAGRGLQLLFYSVGIGQISSEVPQNLSASRPQDRQFILSSKKLLLSDSGFYLCATSGLGETQYFGPGTRLLVL.

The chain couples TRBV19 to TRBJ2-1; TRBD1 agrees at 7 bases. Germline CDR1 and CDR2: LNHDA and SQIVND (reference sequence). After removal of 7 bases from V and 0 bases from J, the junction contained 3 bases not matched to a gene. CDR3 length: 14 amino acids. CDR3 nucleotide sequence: TGTGCCAGTAACCGGGACAGCTCCTACAATGAGCAGTTCTTC. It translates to CASNRDSSYNEQFF.

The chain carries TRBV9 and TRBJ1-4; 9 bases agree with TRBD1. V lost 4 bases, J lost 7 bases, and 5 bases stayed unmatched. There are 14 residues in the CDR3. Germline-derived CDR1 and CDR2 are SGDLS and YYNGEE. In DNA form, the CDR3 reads TGTGCCAGCAGCCCGCGGACAGGGGTTGAAAAACTGTTTTTT. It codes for CASSPRTGVEKLFF.